Listed here is a single T cell receptor (beta chain). In this sample, this clonotype turned up many times. Its antigen target is currently unknown. No much larger clonotype is one base removed from it; base qualities were not supplied. This record comes from a study of T cell repertoires in cytomegalovirus infection (dated by TCRdb to the late 2010s). For the study in its entirety: Alongside well-studied HLA-B-restricted epitopes, the peptide stimulations were aimed at recently identified HLA-C-restricted CMV epitopes, whose presentation resists viral immunomodulation. Donor HLA type was relevant to the analysis, as public TCR beta signatures indicated carriage of CMV infection together with the matching HLA type. The research as a whole found: The ex vivo response was dominated by HLA-C-restricted CMV-specific TCR beta clonotypes, which also provided the single most frequent clonotype in two of eight donors. In both this cohort and an independent cohort of over 350 donors, the cumulative frequency of public TCR beta family members distinguished carriers of CMV infection plus the relevant HLA type.

The germline V gene yields SGHTA for CDR1 and FQGNSA for CDR2. V loses 4 bases, J loses 0 bases, and the germline ends lie 10 bases apart. The CDR3 goes from the cysteine to the phenylalanine over 14 residues. Only the CDR3 portion is preserved as DNA: 42 bases, with reading frame beginning at the first base. TCRdb records Illumina HiSeq 1500 as the sequencer. The raw public data were reprocessed by TCRdb itself: fastp quality trimming at Q25, MiXCR clonotype calling, in-frame beta chains only. Rows matching on CDR3 protein sequence are summarized as one entry with the most common DNA and genes. Here the sample has hundreds of thousands of distinct CDR3 sequences; almost 30% occur a single time. The ten largest clones take up over 15% of the sample. Per the publication, the treatment or condition label means: in vitro stimulation with specific CMV peptide epitopes to enrich CMV-specific T cells.

The sample here was cultured PBMCs, taken from culture after CMV antigen stimulation. The sequence derives from a human donor in good health (CMV status not recorded). Some clones in this sample may be carry-over from other donors' samples. The rearrangement joined TRBV7-2 to TRBJ2-7; TRBD1 is perhaps the D gene, given 6 matching bases. The CDR3 region: CASSSDRYSYEQYF. The sequenced DNA is TGTGCCAGCAGCTCTGACAGGTACTCCTACGAGCAGTACTTC.